Included here is one T cell receptor (beta chain) sequence, with context. The data belong to a study of OX40 agonist ivuxolimab in advanced cancers. Whole-study context: One patient with hepatocellular carcinoma and two with cutaneous melanoma, three in all, had partial responses.

The CDR3 covers 15 residues. Looked up from germline, CDR1 is SGDLS and CDR2 is YYNGEE. Trimming pared 3 bases from V and 2 bases from J, leaving 12 bases between. Collection of blood occurred at baseline, at cycle 4 day 1, and at cycle 7 day 1. Profiled with immunoSEQ multiplex PCR; TCRdb holds only in-frame clones, not every one. The data hold under 20,000 clones, with 65% to 85% observed a single time. Sequenced here: CD4+ or CD8+ T cells sorted from blood, sampled in a trial of the OX40 agonist ivuxolimab. The sequence was collected from an adult with an advanced solid tumor such as melanoma, head and neck, liver or kidney cancer. The J gene is TRBJ2-1, the V gene TRBV9; tentative D call: TRBD1 (5 bases). In DNA, the CDR3 is TGTGCCAGCAGCGAGACAGCAACAACCTACAATGAGCAGTTCTTC. Its protein is CASSETATTYNEQFF.